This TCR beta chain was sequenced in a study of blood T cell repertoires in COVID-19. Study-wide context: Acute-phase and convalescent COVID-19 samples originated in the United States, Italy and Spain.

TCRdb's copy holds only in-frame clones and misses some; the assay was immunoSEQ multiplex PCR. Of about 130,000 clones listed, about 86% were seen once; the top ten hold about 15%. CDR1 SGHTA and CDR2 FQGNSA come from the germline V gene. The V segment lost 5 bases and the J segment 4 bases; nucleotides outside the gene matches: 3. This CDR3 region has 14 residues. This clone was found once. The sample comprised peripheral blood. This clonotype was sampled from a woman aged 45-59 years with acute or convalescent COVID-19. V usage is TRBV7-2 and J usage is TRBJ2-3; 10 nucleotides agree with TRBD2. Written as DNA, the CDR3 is TGTGCCAGCAGCCCCCTAGCGGGGGCAGATACGCAGTATTTT. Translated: CASSPLAGADTQYF.